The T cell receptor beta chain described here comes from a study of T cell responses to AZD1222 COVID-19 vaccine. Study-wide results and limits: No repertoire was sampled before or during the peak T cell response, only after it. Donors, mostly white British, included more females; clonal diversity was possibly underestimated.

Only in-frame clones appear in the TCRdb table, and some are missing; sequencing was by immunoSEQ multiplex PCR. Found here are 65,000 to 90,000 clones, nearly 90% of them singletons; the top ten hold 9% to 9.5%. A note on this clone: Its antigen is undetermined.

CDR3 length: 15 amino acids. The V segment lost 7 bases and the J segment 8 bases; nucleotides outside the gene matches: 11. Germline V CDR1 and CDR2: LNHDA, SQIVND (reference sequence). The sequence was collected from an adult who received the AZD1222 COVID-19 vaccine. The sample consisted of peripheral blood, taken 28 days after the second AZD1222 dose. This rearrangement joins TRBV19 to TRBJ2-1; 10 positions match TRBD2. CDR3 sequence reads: CASTPLAGEIHEQFF. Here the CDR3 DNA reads TGTGCCAGTACCCCCCTAGCGGGAGAGATCCATGAGCAGTTCTTC.